This paragraph reports one T cell receptor beta chain. These data come from a study of lymphopenia after photon versus proton radiotherapy. CDR3 length: 17 residues. Germline loops: CDR1 SQVTM, CDR2 ANQGSEA. Trimming cost V 4 bases and J 0 bases, with 19 bases left between them. Sequencing was performed with immunoSEQ multiplex PCR; in TCRdb, only in-frame clones are kept and a portion is missing. The repertoire consists of approximately 70,000 clones, with around 90% occurring once and the leading ten covering 13%. The chain links TRBV29-1 to TRBJ2-1; TRBD1 might be the D (6 bases). This TCR derives from an elderly man with esophageal cancer. The input for sequencing was peripheral blood, taken from a patient treated with proton-based radiotherapy. Written as DNA, the CDR3 is TGCAGCGTTGGTAACAGGGACCATCCATACTCCTACAATGAGCAGTTCTTC. Amino acids: CSVGNRDHPYSYNEQFF.